These 6 T cell receptor beta chains were sequenced from one sample in a study of shared clonotypes between healthy human individuals. Generated by immunoSEQ multiplex PCR, the TCRdb table keeps only in-frame clones and is missing some. The sample lists about 460,000 clones, 60% to 80% occurring once. Sequencing used PBMCs. These receptors all come from a middle-aged woman in good health. Some clones in this sample may be carry-over from other donors' samples.

The rearrangement uses TRBV18 and TRBJ2-5; D may be TRBD1 (5 bases). Germline V gene lookup returns CDR1 KGHSH and CDR2 LQKENI. The CDR3 loop spans 15 amino acids. V was pared by 0 bases and J by 5 bases, with 13 bases between. The CDR3, as DNA: TGTGCCAGCTCACCACCGGTCAGGGAAGGGGAGACCCAGTACTTC. Its translation is CASSPPVREGETQYF.

This sequence joins TRBV6-4 and TRBJ2-3, with D possibly TRBD2 on 6 matching bases. CDR1 MRHNA and CDR2 SNTAGT come from the germline V gene. Deletions cut 3 bases from V and 5 bases from J, with 12 bases between. This CDR3 comprises 14 residues. In DNA form, the CDR3 reads TGTGCCAGCAGTGAGGGGCGGGAAGGAGATACGCAGTATTTT. Translated: CASSEGREGDTQYF.

DNA of the CDR3: TGTGCCAGCAGTGAATCGGGGGGCGCAAAGACTGAAGCTTTCTTT. Amino acids: CASSESGGAKTEAFF. The chain recombines TRBV2 with TRBJ1-1; TRBD1 might be the D (6 bases). Germline V lookup: CDR1 SNHLY, CDR2 FYNNEI. V was shortened by 2 bases and J by 5 bases, with 15 bases between the two germline ends. The CDR3 spans 15 residues.

The chain links TRBV7-8 to TRBJ2-7; D may correspond to TRBD1 or TRBD2 (5 bases each). Looked up from germline, CDR1 is SGHVS and CDR2 is FQNEAQ. The CDR3 contains 14 residues. V dropped 3 bases and J dropped 5 bases, with 14 bases sitting between them. The CDR3 spells CASSLGPAWDEQYF. DNA of the CDR3: TGTGCCAGCAGCTTGGGACCCGCCTGGGACGAGCAGTACTTC.

This chain connects TRBV4-1 to TRBJ2-1; 7 bases line up with TRBD2. CDR1 and CDR2 (germline): MGHRA, YSYEKL. CDR3 length equals 15 residues. Unmatched junction bases numbered 7, after V lost 3 bases and J lost 5 bases. The CDR3: CASSHPGRSDNEQFF. The CDR3, as DNA: TGCGCCAGCAGCCATCCCGGGAGGAGTGACAATGAGCAGTTCTTC.

The J gene is TRBJ2-1, the V gene TRBV7-7, with 7 bases aligning to TRBD2. V shed 5 bases, J shed 7 bases, and the junction held 5 bases outside the gene matches. Germline V gene sequence: CDR1 SSHAT, CDR2 FNYEAQ (reference sequence). This CDR3 spans 13 amino acids. The CDR3 loop reads CASSPGLTNEQFF. The CDR3 bases are TGTGCCAGCAGCCCGGGACTAACAAATGAGCAGTTCTTC.